These 10 T cell receptor beta chains share one sample of origin, sequenced in a study of early T cells in non-severe SARS-CoV-2 infection. MiXCR, run by TCRdb on the 5' RACE reads, gives a single entry per CDR3 protein. The sample consists of roughly 75,000 distinct CDR3 sequences, approximately 10% of them appearing once. Sequencing input: whole blood. The origin of the receptors is an adult who was a healthcare worker with PCR-confirmed SARS-CoV-2 infection or an uninfected control (not recorded which).

The rearrangement links TRBV12-3 or TRBV12-4 to TRBJ1-1; 8 nucleotides match TRBD1. V dropped 6 bases and J dropped 4; count of bases not matched to a gene: 7. This CDR3 has 14 amino acids. The CDR3 is CASSETGVITEAFF. DNA for the CDR3: TGTGCCAGCAGCGAGACAGGGGTGATCACTGAAGCTTTCTTT.

This clonotype was seen many times. The gene calls are TRBV10-1 and TRBJ2-3, with 12 bases that match TRBD2. Germline V gives CDR1 WNHNN, CDR2 SYGVQD (reference sequence). The CDR3 sequence is 17 residues long. After removal of 3 bases from V and 3 bases from J, the junction contained 7 bases not matched to a gene. CDR3 protein: CASSDLAGGPGTDTQYF. CDR3 coding DNA: TGCGCCAGCAGTGATCTAGCGGGGGGGCCCGGGACAGATACGCAGTATTTT.

The chain couples TRBV6-2 or TRBV6-3 to TRBJ1-3; a possible D gene is TRBD1 (6 bases). V was clipped by 7 bases and J by 0 bases, with 10 bases between them. This CDR3 has 14 residues. The germline V gene encodes CDR1 MNHEY and CDR2 SVGEGT. CDR3 protein: CASKGDNSGNTIYF. The CDR3 nucleotides read TGTGCCAGCAAGGGGGACAACTCTGGAAACACCATATATTTT.

The sample holds many counts of this clonotype. The chain uses TRBV6-6 and TRBJ2-7; perhaps TRBD2 as D (5 bases). CDR3 length equals 16 residues. Germline V CDR1 and CDR2: MNHNY, SVGAGI (reference sequence). With 3 bases removed from V and 5 bases from J, the gap between germline ends came to 20 bases. The CDR3 protein is CASSYSVGRRAHEQYF. For the CDR3, the DNA is TGTGCCAGCAGTTATAGCGTTGGTCGCCGGGCGCACGAGCAGTACTTC.

On this clonotype itself: A much larger clone differs from this one at a single base, so this may be a read error. The conserved phenylalanine or tryptophan normally closing the CDR3 is absent here, so this likely arose from a read error. This chain uses TRBV7-9 with TRBJ2-1; TRBD2 matches 10 bases. The germline CDR1 and CDR2 sequences are SEHNR and FQNEAQ (reference sequence). Germline trimming cut 5 bases from V and 6 bases from J; bases unmatched to any gene: 4. The CDR3 is 14 amino acids. The chain's CDR3 is CASSQLAGSNEQFI. The CDR3 DNA reads TGTGCCAGCAGCCAACTAGCGGGGAGCAATGAGCAGTTCATC.

In its sample, this clonotype was seen many times. This sequence joins TRBV7-6 and TRBJ1-6; 7 nucleotides match TRBD1. The CDR3 runs to 15 residues. J gave up 7 bases and V 4 bases, and 7 bases lay outside the gene matches. Germline V CDR1 and CDR2: SGHVS, FNYEAQ. CDR3 nucleotides: TGTGCCAGCAGCTCGCTGGGACAGAACAATTCACCCCTCCACTTT. The encoded protein is CASSSLGQNNSPLHF. Variable domain in full (rest from reference TRBV7-6 and TRBJ1-6): GAGVSQSPRYKVTKRGQDVALRCDPISGHVSLYWYRQALGQGPEFLTYFNYEAQQDKSGLPNDRFSAERPEGSISTLTIQRTEQRDSAMYRCASSSLGQNNSPLHFGNGTRLTVT.

The gene calls are TRBV5-5 and TRBJ1-3, with D perhaps TRBD1 (5 bases). The CDR3 runs to 16 residues. V was pared by 6 bases and J by 4 bases, with 20 bases between. Germline V CDR1 and CDR2: SGHKS, YYEKEE (reference sequence). The CDR3 here is CASTPTPGPTGNTIYF. The CDR3 region has the DNA TGTGCCAGCACTCCCACGCCGGGACCCACGGGAAACACCATATATTTT.

V gene TRBV19 combines with J gene TRBJ2-6; no reliable D call. CDR3 length: 13 amino acids. In germline, CDR1 is LNHDA, CDR2 SQIVND (reference sequence). V lost 10 bases and J lost 4, with 11 bases in between. The CDR3 nucleotides are TGTGCCACCCAGTTCTCCGGGGCCAACGTCCTGACTTTC. Translating it yields CATQFSGANVLTF.

The chain uses TRBV6-2 or TRBV6-3 and TRBJ1-1; D not certain. The V end was cut by 5 bases, the J end by 3 bases, with 13 bases between. The CDR3 is 14 amino acids. Germline CDR1 and CDR2: MNHEY and SVGEGT. The CDR3 is CASSTTRQDTEAFF. In DNA form, the CDR3 reads TGTGCCAGCAGTACCACCCGGCAAGACACTGAAGCTTTCTTT.

The V call is TRBV28, the J call TRBJ2-1; 7 bases match TRBD2. The V gene's germline CDR1 is MDHEN and CDR2 SYDVKM. The V gene end was trimmed by 1 base and the J gene end by 5 bases; junction bases not matched to a gene: 11. CDR3 size: 17 residues. The CDR3 is CASSLSSGGISHNEQFF. The DNA for the CDR3 is TGTGCCAGCAGTTTATCCTCGGGGGGAATATCCCACAATGAGCAGTTCTTC.